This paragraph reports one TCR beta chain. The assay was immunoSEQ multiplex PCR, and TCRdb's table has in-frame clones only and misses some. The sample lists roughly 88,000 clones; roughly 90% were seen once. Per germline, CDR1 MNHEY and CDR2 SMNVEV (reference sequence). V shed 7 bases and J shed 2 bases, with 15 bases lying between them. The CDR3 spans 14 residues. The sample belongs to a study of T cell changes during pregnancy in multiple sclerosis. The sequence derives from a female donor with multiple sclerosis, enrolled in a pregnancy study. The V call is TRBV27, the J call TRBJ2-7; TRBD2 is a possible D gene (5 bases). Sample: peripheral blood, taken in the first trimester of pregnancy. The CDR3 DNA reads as TGTGCCAGCACTAGGTCCGCGGGCCCCTACGAGCAGTACTTC. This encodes CASTRSAGPYEQYF.